This TCR beta chain is drawn from a study of blood T cell repertoires in COVID-19. Produced via immunoSEQ multiplex PCR; TCRdb's table is partial and in-frame only. The sample shows 50,000 to 60,000 clones, 75% to 85% of them seen only once. In germline, CDR1 is SGHTA, CDR2 FQGNSA. V shed 1 base, J shed 0 bases, and the junction held 9 bases outside the gene matches. The CDR3 is made up of 19 amino acids. This TCR was recovered from a human donor in a cohort sampled during active COVID-19. The V and J genes are TRBV7-2 and TRBJ2-6; TRBD1 matches 7 bases. Sequencing was performed on peripheral blood. The CDR3 loop is CASSLGGRGFDSGANVLTF. The CDR3 DNA sequence: TGTGCCAGCAGCTTAGGGGGCAGGGGGTTTGACTCTGGGGCCAACGTCCTGACTTTC. Full variable domain (rest looked up from reference TRBV7-2 and TRBJ2-6): GAGVSQSPSNKVTEKGKDVELRCDPISGHTALYWYRQSLGQGLEFLIYFQGNSAPDKSGLPSDRFSAERTGGSVSTLTIQRTQQEDSAVYLCASSLGGRGFDSGANVLTFGAGSRLTVL.